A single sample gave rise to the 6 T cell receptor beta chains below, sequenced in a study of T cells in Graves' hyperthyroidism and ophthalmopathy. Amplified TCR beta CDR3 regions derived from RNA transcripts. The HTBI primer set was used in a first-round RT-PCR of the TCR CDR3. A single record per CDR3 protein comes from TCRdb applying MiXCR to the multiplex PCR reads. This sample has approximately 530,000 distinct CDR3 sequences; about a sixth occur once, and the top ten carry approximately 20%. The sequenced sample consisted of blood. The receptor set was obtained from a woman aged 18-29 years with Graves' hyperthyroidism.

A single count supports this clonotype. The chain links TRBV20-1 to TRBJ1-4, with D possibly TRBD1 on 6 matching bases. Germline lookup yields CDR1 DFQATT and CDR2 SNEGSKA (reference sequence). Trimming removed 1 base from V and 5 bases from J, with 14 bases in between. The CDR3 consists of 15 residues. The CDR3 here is CSARGRGGANEKLFF. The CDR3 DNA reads TGCAGTGCTAGAGGAAGGGGGGGGGCCAATGAAAAACTGTTTTTT.

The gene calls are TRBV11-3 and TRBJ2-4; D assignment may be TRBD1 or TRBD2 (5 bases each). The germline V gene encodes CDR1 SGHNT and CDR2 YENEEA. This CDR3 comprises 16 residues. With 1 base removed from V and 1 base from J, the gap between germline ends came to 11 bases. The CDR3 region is CASSLGGTSAKNIQYF. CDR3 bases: TGTGCCAGCAGCTTAGGGGGGACCTCGGCCAAAAACATTCAGTACTTC.

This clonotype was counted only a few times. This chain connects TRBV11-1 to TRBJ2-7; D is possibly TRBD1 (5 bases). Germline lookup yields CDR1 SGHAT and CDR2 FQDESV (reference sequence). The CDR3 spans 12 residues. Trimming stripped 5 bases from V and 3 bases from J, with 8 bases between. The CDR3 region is CASSKRGYEQYF. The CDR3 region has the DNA TGTGCCAGCAGCAAAAGGGGCTACGAGCAGTACTTC. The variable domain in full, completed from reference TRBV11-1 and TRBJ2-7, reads EAEVAQSPRYKITEKSQAVAFWCDPISGHATLYWYRQILGQGPELLVQFQDESVVDDSQLPKDRFSAERLKGVDSTLKIQPAELGDSAMYLCASSKRGYEQYFGPGTRLTVT.

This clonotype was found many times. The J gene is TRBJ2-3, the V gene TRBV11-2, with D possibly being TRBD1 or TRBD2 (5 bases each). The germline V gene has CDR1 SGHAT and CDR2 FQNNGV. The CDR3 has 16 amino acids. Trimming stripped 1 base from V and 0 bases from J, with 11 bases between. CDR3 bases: TGTGCCAGCAGCTTAGGGGGGACCTTTAGCACAGATACGCAGTATTTT. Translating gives CASSLGGTFSTDTQYF.

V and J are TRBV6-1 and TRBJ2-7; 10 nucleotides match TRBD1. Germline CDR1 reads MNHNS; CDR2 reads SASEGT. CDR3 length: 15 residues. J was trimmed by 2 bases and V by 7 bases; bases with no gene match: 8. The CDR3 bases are TGTGCCAGCAAAAACGCCGGGACAGGGGCCTACGAGCAGTACTTC. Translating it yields CASKNAGTGAYEQYF.

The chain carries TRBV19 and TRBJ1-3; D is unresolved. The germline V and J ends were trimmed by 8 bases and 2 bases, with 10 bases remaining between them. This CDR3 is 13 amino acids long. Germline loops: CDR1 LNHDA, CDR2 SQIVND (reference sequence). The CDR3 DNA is TGTGCCAGTGCCGTGGTAGCTGGAAACACCATATATTTT. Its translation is CASAVVAGNTIYF. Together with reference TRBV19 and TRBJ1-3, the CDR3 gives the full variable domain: DGGITQSPKYLFRKEGQNVTLSCEQNLNHDAMYWYRQDPGQGLRLIYYSQIVNDFQKGDIAEGYSVSREKKESFPLTVTSAQKNPTAFYLCASAVVAGNTIYFGEGSWLTVV.